This TCR beta chain originates from a study of CD4 T cells in relation to SARS-CoV-2 and coronaviruses. Study context: PBMCs were cultured with antigen for roughly 10 days before TCR beta sequencing. Study-level findings and limits: The cross-reactivity analysis covered only spike protein, not other viral proteins.

Comments on this clone: As yet, its antigen is unknown.

Unexposed donor CD4+ T cells date from about 2011-2018, before the COVID-19 pandemic. CD4+ T cells were isolated from the cells after nine to eleven days of culture. This CDR3 is 14 amino acids long. Germline assignment: CDR1 KGHDR and CDR2 SFDVKD. V shed 5 bases and J 5 bases; nucleotides not matched to a gene: 6. Measured with immunoSEQ multiplex PCR; TCRdb has only the in-frame clones, and not every one. The sample lists around 18,000 clones, around three quarters occurring once. The V and J genes are TRBV24-1 and TRBJ2-3, with TRBD1 identical over 7 bases. The clonotype comes from a human donor in good health. Material: CD4+ T cells from PBMCs, cultured in vitro. CDR3 amino acids: CATSGTGAQDTQYF. The CDR3 nucleotides read TGTGCCACCAGTGGGACAGGAGCGCAAGATACGCAGTATTTT.